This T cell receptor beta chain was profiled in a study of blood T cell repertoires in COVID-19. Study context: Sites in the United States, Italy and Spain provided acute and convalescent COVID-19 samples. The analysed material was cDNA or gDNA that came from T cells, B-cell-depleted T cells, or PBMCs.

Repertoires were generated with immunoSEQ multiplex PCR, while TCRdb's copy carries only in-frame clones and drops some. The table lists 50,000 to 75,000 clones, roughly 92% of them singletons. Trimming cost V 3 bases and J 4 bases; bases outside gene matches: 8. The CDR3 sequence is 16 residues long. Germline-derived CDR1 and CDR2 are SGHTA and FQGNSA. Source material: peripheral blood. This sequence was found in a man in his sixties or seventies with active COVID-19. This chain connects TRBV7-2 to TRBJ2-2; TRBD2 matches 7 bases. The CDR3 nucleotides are TGTGCCAGCAGCTTTTTATCGGCGGGGGTCACCGGGGAGCTGTTTTTT. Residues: CASSFLSAGVTGELFF.